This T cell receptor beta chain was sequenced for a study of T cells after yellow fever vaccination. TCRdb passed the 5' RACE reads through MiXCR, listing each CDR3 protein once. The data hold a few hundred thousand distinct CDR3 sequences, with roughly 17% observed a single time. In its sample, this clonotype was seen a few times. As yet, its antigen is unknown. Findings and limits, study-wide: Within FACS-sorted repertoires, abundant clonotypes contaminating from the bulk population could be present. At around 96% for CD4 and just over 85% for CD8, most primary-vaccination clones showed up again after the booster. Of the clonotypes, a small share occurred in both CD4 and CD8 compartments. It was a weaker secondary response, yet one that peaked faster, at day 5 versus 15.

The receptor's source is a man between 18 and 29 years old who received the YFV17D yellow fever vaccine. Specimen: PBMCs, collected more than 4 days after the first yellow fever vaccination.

The CDR3 region has the DNA TGCAGCGTGAAGACAGGGGGTAATCAGCCCCAGCATTTT. Translation gives CSVKTGGNQPQHF. The genes are TRBV29-1 and TRBJ1-5, with 9 bases aligning to TRBD1. V was pared by 6 bases and J by 4 bases, with 4 bases of the junction left unmatched. Germline lookup yields CDR1 SQVTM and CDR2 ANQGSEA. The CDR3 covers 13 residues.